Listed below are T cell receptor beta chains from one sample, sequenced in a study of T cells in Graves' hyperthyroidism and ophthalmopathy. A single record per CDR3 protein comes from TCRdb applying MiXCR to the multiplex PCR reads. The table records hundreds of thousands of distinct CDR3 sequences, 16% of them present only once. The sequenced sample consisted of blood. All receptors derive from a woman under 30 with Graves' hyperthyroidism. Each CDR3 is given with its conserved first and last residue. A D gene is named only where the DNA matches it firmly. Size is omitted from some rows. Given values are once, few, many or a class for expanded clones.

V gene	CDR3 length	J gene	clone size	D gene	CDR3 DNA	CDR3 protein
TRBV15	15	TRBJ2-3	-	-	TGTGCCACCAGCGTTCAACGGCGGGTCGGAGATACGCAGTATTTT	CATSVQRRVGDTQYF
TRBV2	14	TRBJ2-7	many	-	TGTGCCAGCATCATCGAGCTAAGTGGTTACGAGCAGTACTTC	CASIIELSGYEQYF
TRBV7-2	14	TRBJ2-7	-	TRBD1	TGTGCCAGCAGCTTAGTACAGGGGGCGGGCGAGCAGTACTTC	CASSLVQGAGEQYF
TRBV29-1	14	TRBJ2-1	many	-	TGCAGCGTGTGGGTAAGGGCAGCATACAATGAGCAGTTCTTC	CSVWVRAAYNEQFF
TRBV20-1	15	TRBJ2-7	-	-	TGCAGTGCCGTTCCATCCGCAGGCGAACCCTACGAGCAGTACTTC	CSAVPSAGEPYEQYF
TRBV4-1	14	TRBJ2-1	-	-	TGCGCCAGCAGCCAAAGGGCGGTTCGGGATGAGCAGTTCTTC	CASSQRAVRDEQFF
TRBV7-2	14	TRBJ2-1	many	-	TGTGCCAGCAGCTTTTGGACGGCCTACAATGAGCAGTTCTTC	CASSFWTAYNEQFF
TRBV28	16	TRBJ2-2	-	-	TGTGCCAGCAGTTTAGTAGGCGGTTCGAACACCGGGGAGCTGTTTTTT	CASSLVGGSNTGELFF
TRBV5-8	16	TRBJ2-3	many	TRBD2	TGTGCCAGCAGCTTTAACCCGGGAGGGCCTCGGGATACGCAGTATTTT	CASSFNPGGPRDTQYF
TRBV11-2	15	TRBJ2-5	many	-	TGTGCCAGCAGCTTAGCCGCGAGGACGCAAGAGACCCAGTACTTC	CASSLAARTQETQYF
TRBV29-1	11	TRBJ2-3	few	-	TGCAGCGTCGAAAACAGGTTCGCGCAGTATTTT	CSVENRFAQYF
TRBV2	13	TRBJ2-7	many	TRBD1	TGTGCCAGCAACCCGGGACAGAACTACGAGCAGTACTTC	CASNPGQNYEQYF
TRBV5-1	15	TRBJ2-3	-	TRBD2	TGCGCCAGCAGCTTGGAGCTAGCGGTGGCGGATACGCAGTATTTT	CASSLELAVADTQYF
TRBV6-2/TRBV6-3	16	TRBJ2-7	many	TRBD2	TGTGCCAGCAGTTTAGGGCGGACTAGCGGGAGGAACGAGCAGTACTTC	CASSLGRTSGRNEQYF
TRBV20-1	15	TRBJ2-5	many	TRBD2	TGCAGTGCACCAATTTCCGGGACTAGCGGGAGGAGGGCGTACTTC	CSAPISGTSGRRAYF
TRBV10-3	11	TRBJ2-1	-	-	TGTGCCATCAGTGCCCCTTCTGAGCAGTTCTTC	CAISAPSEQFF
TRBV29-1	13	TRBJ1-4	-	-	TGCAGCGTTAGGGGGGGCTCAAATGAAAAACTGTTTTTT	CSVRGGSNEKLFF
TRBV20-1	17	TRBJ1-5	many	-	TGCAGTGCTAGAGATTCGCAACGGGAGTTACGCAATCAGCCCCAGCATTTT	CSARDSQRELRNQPQHF
TRBV20-1	15	TRBJ2-7	few	-	TGCAGTGCTAGAGATCCCGGGCAGGGGCCTTTCGAGCAGTACTTC	CSARDPGQGPFEQYF
TRBV24-1	14	TRBJ2-1	few	TRBD1	TGTGCCACCAGTGTGGCGCAGGGGGACAATGAGCAGTTCTTC	CATSVAQGDNEQFF
TRBV11-1	16	TRBJ2-1	few	-	TGTGCCAGCAGCAAGCGGACTATTCCTACCTACAATGAGCAGTTCTTC	CASSKRTIPTYNEQFF
TRBV15	14	TRBJ1-5	many	TRBD1	TGTGCCACCAGCAGTCACAGGGGAGGACAGCCCCAGCATTTT	CATSSHRGGQPQHF
TRBV11-2	17	TRBJ2-1	-	TRBD2	TGTGCCAGCAGCAATGGCTCTAGCGGGGCCTTCTACAATGAGCAGTTCTTC	CASSNGSSGAFYNEQFF
TRBV10-2	13	TRBJ2-5	few	-	TGCGCCAGCGGGGGGACATCCCAAGAGACCCAGTACTTC	CASGGTSQETQYF
TRBV5-4	13	TRBJ2-7	-	-	TGTGCCAGCAGCTCGACAGACGCCTACGAGCAGTACTTC	CASSSTDAYEQYF
TRBV6-1	17	TRBJ2-1	many	TRBD2	TGTGCCAGCAGTAGAAATAGCGGGGGGGCCTCCTACAATGAGCAGTTCTTC	CASSRNSGGASYNEQFF
TRBV7-3	16	TRBJ2-5	-	TRBD2	TGTGCCAGCAGCCTTTCTAGCGGGGGGGTGCAAGAGACCCAGTACTTC	CASSLSSGGVQETQYF
TRBV15	13	TRBJ2-7	-	TRBD1	TGTGCCACCAGCACGGACAGGGTGTACGAGCAGTACTTC	CATSTDRVYEQYF
TRBV30	13	TRBJ2-3	many	-	TGTGCCTGGAGTGTAGTGGGGAGTGATACGCAGTATTTT	CAWSVVGSDTQYF
TRBV28	16	TRBJ1-5	few	TRBD1	TGTGCCAGCAGTCCCCGACAGGGTCTTAGCAATCAGCCCCAGCATTTT	CASSPRQGLSNQPQHF
TRBV6-1	14	TRBJ2-1	many	TRBD2	TGTGCCACATGGCCGACGACTAGCCTCAATGAGCAGTTCTTC	CATWPTTSLNEQFF
TRBV11-2	13	TRBJ1-5	few	-	TGTGCCAGCAGCTTAGTAACAGGGCGGCCCCAGCATTTT	CASSLVTGRPQHF
TRBV4-2	15	TRBJ1-2	-	-	TGTGCCAGCAGCCAAGGACAGGCTCGCGGCTATGGCTACACCTTC	CASSQGQARGYGYTF
TRBV6-2/TRBV6-3	15	TRBJ2-5	many	TRBD2	TGTGCCAGCAGTCGACTAGCGGGAGGCGGGGAGACCCAGTACTTC	CASSRLAGGGETQYF
TRBV11-2	13	TRBJ1-3	many	-	TGTGCCAGCAGGGTTAGCTCTGGAAACACCATATATTTT	CASRVSSGNTIYF
TRBV20-1	19	TRBJ1-5	few	-	TGCAGTGCTAGTTCCCCCCCCCGCGCGGCGGCGACCTACAATCAGCCCCAGCATTTT	CSASSPPRAAATYNQPQHF
TRBV7-9	16	TRBJ2-7	many	TRBD1	TGTGCCAGCAGCTCATCACGGACAGGCCTCTCCTACGAGCAGTACTTC	CASSSSRTGLSYEQYF
TRBV13	13	TRBJ1-2	many	-	TGTGCCAGCAGCTTAATAGGGAGGGGCGGCTACACCTTC	CASSLIGRGGYTF
TRBV15	14	TRBJ1-2	-	-	TGTGCCACCAGCAGAGAAAGACAGGCGCATGGCTACACCTTC	CATSRERQAHGYTF
TRBV9	15	TRBJ2-3	-	-	TGTGCCAGCAGATTCGGGGTGTCTAGCACAGATACGCAGTATTTT	CASRFGVSSTDTQYF
TRBV28	19	TRBJ2-4	many	TRBD2	TGTGCCAGCAGTTTCCCCCCCGGGACTAGCGTTATAGCCAAAAACATTCAGTACTTC	CASSFPPGTSVIAKNIQYF
TRBV6-1	14	TRBJ2-5	few	-	TGTGCCAGCAGTGGATTTATCGGGAAAGAGACCCAGTACTTC	CASSGFIGKETQYF
TRBV27	13	TRBJ1-4	-	-	TGTGCCAGCAGTTACACAGGGTTGGGGAAACTGTTTTTT	CASSYTGLGKLFF
TRBV28	16	TRBJ1-5	many	-	TGTGCCAGCAGTCTCCGGATCACAGTAGCGAATCAGCCCCAGCATTTT	CASSLRITVANQPQHF
TRBV20-1	13	TRBJ1-2	-	TRBD1	TGCAGTGCTTTGGAAAGGGACAGGGTAGGGGGCACCTTC	CSALERDRVGGTF
TRBV5-1	17	TRBJ2-7	many	-	TGCGCCAGCAGCTTGTCTTGGGCGGGACAGAGATACTACGAGCAGTACTTC	CASSLSWAGQRYYEQYF
TRBV6-1	17	TRBJ2-3	few	-	TGTGCCAGCAGCCCCGATATAAGGGGGACCGTTGGAGATACGCAGTATTTT	CASSPDIRGTVGDTQYF
TRBV6-1	16	TRBJ2-5	many	TRBD2	TGTGCCAGCAGTTCCCCACTAGCGGGAGGGCAAGAGACCCAGTACTTC	CASSSPLAGGQETQYF
TRBV3-1	15	TRBJ2-7	many	TRBD2	TGTGCCAGCAGCCACCCGGTGAGCGGGGGATACGAGCAGTACTTC	CASSHPVSGGYEQYF
TRBV2	14	TRBJ1-4	many	TRBD1	TGTGCCAGCGGCAACGACAGGGAGAATGAAAAACTGTTTTTT	CASGNDRENEKLFF
TRBV6-1	14	TRBJ2-7	-	-	TGTGCCAGCAGTGGACAGATTAGCTCCTACGAGCAGTACTTC	CASSGQISSYEQYF
TRBV20-1	13	TRBJ2-3	once	TRBD1	TGCAGTGCTACTTGGACAGGTCGAGATACGCAGTATTTT	CSATWTGRDTQYF
TRBV11-3	13	TRBJ2-3	few	-	TGTGCCAGCAGCCGTGGCGGGATCGATACGCAGTATTTT	CASSRGGIDTQYF
TRBV6-2/TRBV6-3	13	TRBJ1-1	many	TRBD1	TGTGCCAGCAGGGGGATCGGACAGGGGGAAACTTTCTTT	CASRGIGQGETFF
TRBV20-1	14	TRBJ2-5	many	TRBD2	TGCAGTGCTAGAATGGCGGGGGGACGTGAGACCCAGTACTTC	CSARMAGGRETQYF
TRBV20-1	17	TRBJ1-3	few	TRBD1	TGCAGTGCTAGACCCAACCCCGGGACAGGGGTCGGAAACACCATATATTTT	CSARPNPGTGVGNTIYF
TRBV24-1	14	TRBJ1-1	few	TRBD1	TGTGCCACCAGTGAGGGGACAGGTAACACTGAAGCTTTCTTT	CATSEGTGNTEAFF